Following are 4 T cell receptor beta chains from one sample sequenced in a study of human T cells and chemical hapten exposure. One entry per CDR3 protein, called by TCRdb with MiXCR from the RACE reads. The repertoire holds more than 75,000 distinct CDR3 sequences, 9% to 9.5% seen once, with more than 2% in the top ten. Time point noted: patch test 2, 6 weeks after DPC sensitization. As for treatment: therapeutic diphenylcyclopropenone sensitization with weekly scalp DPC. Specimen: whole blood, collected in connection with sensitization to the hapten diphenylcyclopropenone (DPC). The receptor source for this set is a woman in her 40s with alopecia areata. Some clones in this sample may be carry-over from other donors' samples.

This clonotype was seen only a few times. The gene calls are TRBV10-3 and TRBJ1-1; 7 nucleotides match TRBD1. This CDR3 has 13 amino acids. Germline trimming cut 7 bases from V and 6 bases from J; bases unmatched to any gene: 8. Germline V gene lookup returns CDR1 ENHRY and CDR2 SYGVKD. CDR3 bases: TGTGCCATCAACGACAGGGTTGGCCCTGAAGCTTTCTTT. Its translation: CAINDRVGPEAFF.

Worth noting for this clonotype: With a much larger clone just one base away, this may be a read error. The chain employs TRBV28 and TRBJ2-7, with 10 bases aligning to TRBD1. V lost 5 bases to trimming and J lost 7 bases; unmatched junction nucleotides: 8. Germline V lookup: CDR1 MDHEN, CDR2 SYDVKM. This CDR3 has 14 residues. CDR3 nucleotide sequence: TGTGCCAGCAGTCCCCGACAGGGGGCGATAGAGCAGTACTTC. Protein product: CASSPRQGAIEQYF. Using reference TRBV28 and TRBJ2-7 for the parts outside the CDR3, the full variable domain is DVKVTQSSRYLVKRTGEKVFLECVQDMDHENMFWYRQDPGLGLRLIYFSYDVKMKEKGDIPEGYSVSREKKERFSLILESASTNQTSMYLCASSPRQGAIEQYFGPGTRLTVT.

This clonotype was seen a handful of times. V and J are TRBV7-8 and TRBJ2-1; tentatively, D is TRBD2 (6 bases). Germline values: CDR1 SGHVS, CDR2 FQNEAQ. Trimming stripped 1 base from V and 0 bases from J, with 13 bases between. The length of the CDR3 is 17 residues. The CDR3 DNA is TGTGCCAGCAGCTTAGGGGGCGGGATGAGCTCCTACAATGAGCAGTTCTTC. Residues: CASSLGGGMSSYNEQFF.

The chain's CDR3 is CSVDAGTGVYGYTF. CDR3 DNA sequence: TGCAGCGTTGACGCCGGGACAGGAGTCTATGGCTACACCTTC. The rearrangement links TRBV29-1 to TRBJ1-2; 8 positions match TRBD1. V shed 3 bases, J shed 4 bases, and the junction held 7 bases outside the gene matches. The germline V gene encodes CDR1 SQVTM and CDR2 ANQGSEA. The CDR3 length is 14 residues.